The next 13 T cell receptor beta chains were all read from a single sample in a study of blood T cell repertoires in COVID-19. Profiled with immunoSEQ multiplex PCR; TCRdb holds only in-frame clones, not every one. Of 210,000 or so clones in the sample, 70% to 90% are singletons; the top ten hold roughly a tenth. The sample was PBMCs or T cells enriched from blood (not recorded which). The origin of the receptors is a man younger than 40 who had recovered from COVID-19.

This chain uses TRBV7-2 with TRBJ2-7; 7 positions match TRBD2. CDR1 is SGHTA, CDR2 FQGNSA, per germline. V was pared by 5 bases and J by 0 bases, with 7 bases of the junction left unmatched. The CDR3 runs to 15 residues. The CDR3 sequence is CASSRTSQSSYEQYF. CDR3 in DNA: TGTGCCAGCAGCCGGACTAGTCAGAGCTCCTACGAGCAGTACTTC.

The chain is built from TRBV28 and TRBJ1-1; 9 bases are a match to TRBD1. The germline CDR1 and CDR2 sequences are MDHEN and SYDVKM. Trimming removed 5 bases from V and 10 bases from J; junction bases left unmatched: 11. The CDR3 sequence is 14 residues long. CDR3 region: CASSAGTGLFGAFF. In nucleotides, the CDR3 is TGTGCCAGCAGTGCCGGGACAGGGCTCTTTGGAGCTTTCTTT.

The CDR3, as DNA: TGTGCCAGCAGTGGACTAGCGGGGGACACCGGGGAGCTGTTTTTT. Protein: CASSGLAGDTGELFF. The rearrangement joins TRBV2 to TRBJ2-2; TRBD2 aligns across 12 bases. Germline-derived CDR1 and CDR2 are SNHLY and FYNNEI. The CDR3 totals 15 residues. With 4 bases clipped from V and 3 bases from J, the junction kept 0 bases outside the gene matches.

This sequence joins TRBV6-5 and TRBJ2-7, with unresolved D. V lost 5 bases, J lost 4 bases, and 12 bases lay in between. The CDR3 spans 13 residues. CDR1 and CDR2 (germline): MNHEY, SVGAGI. This CDR3 reads CASSKRTEYEQYF. CDR3 DNA sequence: TGTGCCAGCAGTAAACGAACAGAGTACGAGCAGTACTTC.

J is TRBJ2-1 and V is TRBV4-2, with D hard to call. The V gene lost 0 bases and the J gene lost 9 bases, with 6 bases spanning the gap. Germline lookup yields CDR1 LGHNA and CDR2 YNFKEQ. CDR3 size: 12 residues. CDR3 sequence: CASSQDNGEQFF. The CDR3 nucleotides read TGTGCCAGCAGCCAAGATAACGGTGAGCAGTTCTTC.

The chain combines TRBV6-5 with TRBJ2-7; the D gene is possibly TRBD2 (6 bases). The CDR3 sequence is 15 residues long. The V gene's germline CDR1 is MNHEY and CDR2 SVGAGI. Trimming took 0 bases from V and 3 from J, leaving 12 bases between them. For the CDR3, the DNA is TGTGCCAGCAGTTACTCGCCCGGGGGAGGCTACGAGCAGTACTTC. Its translation: CASSYSPGGGYEQYF.

The chain joins TRBV3-1 (or the pseudogene TRBV3-2) to TRBJ1-6, with TRBD1 as a possible D gene (5 bases). This CDR3 region has 16 residues. V was pared by 5 bases and J by 9 bases, with 20 bases between. Germline values: CDR1 LGHDT, CDR2 YNNKEL (reference sequence). CDR3 coding DNA: TGTGCCAGCAGCTCCCCCCGGCAGGGTCGGTTTTCACCCCTCCACTTT. Its protein product is CASSSPRQGRFSPLHF.

This rearrangement joins TRBV23-1 to TRBJ2-3; 8 bases match TRBD2. TRBV23-1 falls under the ORF class, with uncertain function. The CDR3 extends over 15 amino acids. The junction had 5 bases not matched to a gene; V was cut back by 6 bases and J by 0 bases. The CDR3 region is CASSKQRESTDTQYF. In DNA form, the CDR3 reads TGCGCCAGCAGCAAACAGCGGGAGAGCACAGATACGCAGTATTTT.

This sequence joins TRBV3-1 (or the pseudogene TRBV3-2) and TRBJ1-1, with D perhaps matching TRBD1 (6 bases). V lost 0 bases and J 4 bases, leaving 15 bases between the germline ends. From germline, CDR1 is LGHDT and CDR2 YNNKEL (reference sequence). The CDR3 covers 16 residues. CDR3 nucleotide sequence: TGTGCCAGCAGCCAAGATCAACTAGGGGGGGGCACTGAAGCTTTCTTT. This codes for CASSQDQLGGGTEAFF.

The rearrangement joins TRBV7-2 to TRBJ1-5; 7 bases are shared with TRBD1. The CDR3 extends over 13 amino acids. The V gene end was trimmed by 6 bases and the J gene end by 15 bases; junction bases not matched to a gene: 14. Germline assignment: CDR1 SGHTA and CDR2 FQGNSA. The CDR3 DNA sequence: TGTGCCAGCAGTCTAAAGTTGACAGGGAGATTGCATTTT. Protein: CASSLKLTGRLHF.

This clone has only one observation. This rearrangement joins TRBV18 to TRBJ1-4; a possible D gene is TRBD1 (5 bases). The CDR3 has 16 residues. The V and J ends lost 2 bases and 0 bases respectively, with 10 bases between them. Germline CDR1 reads KGHSH; CDR2 reads LQKENI. The chain's CDR3 is CASSPFDSATNEKLFF. For the CDR3, the DNA is TGTGCCAGCTCACCATTCGACAGCGCAACTAATGAAAAACTGTTTTTT.

In regard to this clone: The sample contains more than one DNA sequence encoding this CDR3. This chain links TRBV4-3 with TRBJ2-7; 7 positions match TRBD2. Germline CDR1 and CDR2: LGHNA and YSLEER. V was pared by 0 bases and J by 2 bases, with 1 base of the junction left unmatched. CDR3 length equals 14 residues. The chain's CDR3 is CASSQDRGAYEQYF. Written as DNA, the CDR3 is TGCGCCAGCAGCCAAGATCGGGGGGCCTACGAGCAGTACTTC.

The genes are TRBV5-5 and TRBJ1-2, with D possibly TRBD1 on 5 matching bases. Germline assignment: CDR1 SGHKS and CDR2 YYEKEE (reference sequence). The V and J ends lost 3 bases and 4 bases respectively, with 16 bases between them. The CDR3 length is 15 residues. CDR3: CASSSGGVLGYGYTF. The CDR3 region has the DNA TGTGCCAGCAGCTCGGGAGGGGTTTTGGGCTATGGCTACACCTTC.